The rows below give T cell receptor beta chains drawn from one sample of a study of CD8+CD57+ T cells in acquired aplastic anemia. In TCRdb, the reads were re-called with MiXCR into one record per CDR3 protein. This sample has a few hundred thousand distinct CDR3 sequences, with around 60% found just once. The specimen was sorted CD4+, CD8+, or CD8+CD57+ T cells (not recorded which) from PBMCs. All receptors come from a human donor in good health. The CDR3 runs from the conserved cysteine through the conserved F or W. The order of the fields is V gene, CDR3 protein.

TRBV20-1	CSAPQGTDYNEQYF
TRBV10-2	CASSESGRTGELFF
TRBV24-1	CATSDLGRGADTQYF
TRBV15	CATSRDRVNADTQYF
TRBV20-1	CSARERGDTEAFF
TRBV9	CASSVELGSSYNEQFF
TRBV9	CASSPTASSGNTIYF
TRBV5-1	CASSLIWGNEQFF
TRBV7-9	CASSTGTGVNEQFF
TRBV20-1	CSADPQTGFNGYTF
TRBV10-3	CAISEPGTGLVETQYF
TRBV7-4	CASSSPPTGFTDTQYF
TRBV7-9	CASSLAGGSSGNTIYF
TRBV5-6	CASSSGVGTEAFF
TRBV2	CASLQVPNTEAFF
TRBV7-4	CASSFGGTETQYF
TRBV20-1	CSATRQGVNEQYF
TRBV7-4	CASSLDDRYYGYTF
TRBV7-9	CASSPGDRVNSPLHF
TRBV10-3	CAISESSITGELFF
TRBV15	CATRGGLGNSPLHF
TRBV7-9	CASSPTQGVGSGYTF
TRBV7-7	CASSLELRDEQFF
TRBV19	CASSIDGSVAYSEQFF
TRBV19	CASLGGELFF
TRBV2	CASSVRQGSYEQYF
TRBV15	CATSRQGSYEQYF
TRBV7-8	CASSLDGRGREKLFF
TRBV4-3	CASSQGQTDANTEQFF
TRBV11-2	CASSPTGLAGGTQETQYF
TRBV13	CASSLAGDYETQYF
TRBV19	CASSMSSQVSNEQFF
TRBV10-3	CAIGRGGENTEAFF
TRBV7-2	CASSLAFSGTYNEQFF
TRBV24-1	CATSDLPPGSNTGELFF
TRBV27	CASSLSPGQGINSPLHF
TRBV20-1	CSARVVSGGLFDEQYF
TRBV5-1	CASSEGSTEAFF
TRBV7-3	CASSLTRGGYEQYF
TRBV7-6	CASSPRLAGAGYEQYF
TRBV9	CASSAGTSGADTQYF
TRBV7-3	CASSLTNQETQYF
TRBV20-1	CSALSGSYNSPLHF
TRBV7-6	CASSTQGYNSPLHF
TRBV2	CASSEAFGRGYEQYF
TRBV7-9	CASSESRVPGRRETQYF
TRBV5-1	CASSVENTDTQYF
TRBV24-1	CATSEQGNWGYTF